Each of the 12 T cell receptor beta chains below was sequenced from the same sample in a study of CD8 T cells in ankylosing spondylitis. Broader study findings: There was a TCR beta motif, made of several highly homologous variants, that appeared characteristic of ankylosing spondylitis blood.

No antigen is known for these receptors. TCRdb reprocessed the 5' RACE reads via MiXCR and lists one record per CDR3 protein. The sample lists approximately 500,000 distinct CDR3 sequences, approximately 11% occurring once. Sequencing was done on a sample of blood, either unsorted or a sorted T cell fraction (not recorded which). The receptors shown here come from a male donor with ankylosing spondylitis.

This clonotype was seen at least ten times. This chain links TRBV12-3 or TRBV12-4 with TRBJ2-2; a weak D match, TRBD1 (5 bases). The CDR3 has 14 amino acids. V gave up 7 bases and J gave up 3 bases, with 12 bases separating them. For the CDR3, the DNA is TGTGCCAGCAAGGGGTCAGTCTACACCGGGGAGCTGTTTTTT. As protein: CASKGSVYTGELFF.

This clonotype has more than one count but fewer than ten. The rearrangement links TRBV12-3 or TRBV12-4 to TRBJ2-1; D gene uncertain. The CDR3 contains 14 residues. V was cut by 3 bases and J by 6 bases, with 12 bases left in between. The CDR3 protein is CASSFIGSFNEQFF. The CDR3 coding sequence is TGTGCCAGCAGTTTCATAGGCAGCTTCAATGAGCAGTTCTTC.

The J gene is TRBJ2-3, the V gene TRBV28; 11 bases match TRBD2. CDR3 length equals 14 residues. Germline-derived CDR1 and CDR2 are MDHEN and SYDVKM. Unmatched junction bases numbered 12, after V lost 7 bases and J lost 12 bases. CDR3 nucleotide sequence: TGTGCCAGCACGATCGACCCGGGACTAGCGGATCAGTATTTT. It codes for CASTIDPGLADQYF.

V is TRBV14 and J is TRBJ2-1, with 7 nucleotides matching TRBD2. From germline, CDR1 is SGHDN and CDR2 FVKESK. J gave up 1 base and V 5 bases, and 5 bases lay outside the gene matches. This CDR3 is 15 amino acids long. For the CDR3, the DNA is TGTGCCAGCAGCACCCCTAGCGGATCCTACAATGAGCAGTTCTTC. It encodes CASSTPSGSYNEQFF.

There are a few counts of this clonotype. The chain couples TRBV10-3 to TRBJ1-5; TRBD1 aligns across 8 bases. After removal of 2 bases from V and 2 bases from J, the junction contained 5 bases not matched to a gene. The CDR3 spans 16 residues. The germline V gene encodes CDR1 ENHRY and CDR2 SYGVKD. In DNA form, the CDR3 reads TGTGCCATCAGTGAGGCAGGGGGCCATGGCAATCAGCCCCAGCATTTT. Encoded protein: CAISEAGGHGNQPQHF.

This clonotype was seen at least ten times. V usage is TRBV24-1 and J usage is TRBJ2-1; 7 bases fit TRBD1. CDR3 size: 14 residues. V trimming: 8 bases; J trimming: 5 bases; junction bases outside the gene matches: 8. The germline V gene has CDR1 KGHDR and CDR2 SFDVKD. The CDR3 reads CATTAGTANNEQFF. Written as DNA, the CDR3 is TGTGCCACCACTGCCGGGACAGCGAACAATGAGCAGTTCTTC.

This clonotype was seen only a few times. V gene TRBV4-2 combines with J gene TRBJ1-6, with TRBD1 as a possible D gene (5 bases). Germline V gives CDR1 LGHNA, CDR2 YNFKEQ. The V end was cut by 0 bases, the J end by 9 bases, with 12 bases between. This CDR3 is built from 15 residues. CDR3 in DNA: TGTGCCAGCAGCCAAGATTGGCAGGGAGGTTCACCCCTCCACTTT. It specifies CASSQDWQGGSPLHF.

This rearrangement joins TRBV2 to TRBJ1-1; D uncertain. Germline CDR1 is SNHLY and CDR2 is FYNNEI. V lost 0 bases and J 4 bases, leaving 12 bases between the germline ends. This CDR3 has 15 amino acids. CDR3 region: CASSEARGEGTEAFF. As DNA, the CDR3 is TGTGCCAGCAGTGAAGCGCGGGGTGAGGGCACTGAAGCTTTCTTT.

The gene calls are TRBV7-9 and TRBJ2-7; 11 nucleotides match TRBD2. After removal of 7 bases from V and 7 bases from J, the junction contained 12 bases not matched to a gene. This CDR3 is built from 15 residues. Germline V gives CDR1 SEHNR, CDR2 FQNEAQ (reference sequence). This CDR3 reads CASTRGTSGNLEQYV. The CDR3 coding sequence is TGTGCCAGCACCAGGGGGACTAGCGGTAACCTTGAGCAGTACGTC.

This clonotype was found a few times. The chain combines TRBV7-9 with TRBJ2-5, with 11 bases aligning to TRBD1. With V trimmed by 7 bases and J by 12 bases, 22 bases remained unmatched. This CDR3 spans 17 amino acids. Germline-derived CDR1 and CDR2 are SEHNR and FQNEAQ (reference sequence). The DNA of the CDR3 is TGTGCCAGCACCCCAGGGACAGGGGGGCTTCAAGTCGGTCCCAAGTACTTC. This translates into CASTPGTGGLQVGPKYF.

The chain uses TRBV5-1 and TRBJ2-5; D uncertain. The germline V gene encodes CDR1 SGHRS and CDR2 YFSETQ. This CDR3 contains 13 residues. Trimming took 0 bases from V and 13 from J, leaving 16 bases between them. The CDR3 loop reads CASSLGYGEASYF. The CDR3, as DNA: TGCGCCAGCAGCTTGGGTTACGGCGAGGCCTCGTACTTC.

This clonotype came up many times. The rearrangement uses TRBV28 and TRBJ2-1, with unresolved D. The germline V and J ends were trimmed by 5 bases and 8 bases, with 19 bases remaining between them. Germline V gene lookup returns CDR1 MDHEN and CDR2 SYDVKM. There are 15 residues in the CDR3. The CDR3 DNA follows: TGTGCCAGCAGTAAACCTAGTACCAGCCTCCATGAGCAGTTCTTC. Protein product: CASSKPSTSLHEQFF.